This TCR beta chain was obtained from a study of blood T cells in healthy people across ages. The study, taken as a whole, reports: When one million T cells were used, diversity estimates were thought to be underestimates. More naive CD4+ cells and higher diversity were found in long-lived than in aged donors.

Then a second PCR, running roughly 6 to 11 cycles, was carried out with a sample-barcoded 5' primer and a J-beta primer mix. The study obtained at least 3 million CDR3-containing paired-end reads from every sample. TCRdb ran MiXCR on the 5' RACE reads and lists one entry per CDR3 protein. The table records roughly 1 million distinct CDR3 sequences, about 23% of them present only once. Peripheral blood samples of 9 to 10 milliliters were drawn from each donor. This clonotype turned up a few times. Its antigen is unidentified. Germline values: CDR1 MNHEY, CDR2 SMNVEV (reference sequence). Trimming shortened V by 7 bases and J by 1 base, and 10 bases separated the two germline ends. The CDR3 length is 13 residues. In addition, the sample was reused for a study of T cells of mothers and their children.

What was sequenced was blood. This receptor was obtained from a girl aged 2 to 10 in good health. The chain couples TRBV27 to TRBJ1-1, with D hard to call. CDR3 nucleotide sequence: TGTGCCAGCAAAAGAGAGACGAACACTGAAGCTTTCTTT. Encoded protein: CASKRETNTEAFF.